A single sample gave rise to the 10 T cell receptor beta chains below, sequenced in a study of shared clonotypes between healthy human individuals. Data came from immunoSEQ multiplex PCR; TCRdb stores just in-frame clones and leaves some out. This sample has a few million clones, with roughly 93% found just once. The sequencing sample was made of naive CD4+ T cells from PBMCs. Specified subset: CD45RA+ positively selected. These receptors were taken from a man aged 18 to 35 in good health. Some clones in this sample may be carry-over from other donors' samples.

This clone has only one observation. V usage is TRBV5-1 and J usage is TRBJ2-2, with 7 bases fitting TRBD1. Germline V CDR1 and CDR2: SGHRS, YFSETQ. This CDR3 is 13 amino acids long. V lost 4 bases and J lost 5; bases outside the gene matches: 2. The CDR3 nucleotides are TGCGCCAGCAGCATACAGGGGACCGGGGAGCTGTTTTTT. Its protein product is CASSIQGTGELFF.

The rearrangement links TRBV21-1 to TRBJ2-4; the table's D call of TRBD1 was not tested on the DNA. TRBV21-1 is a recognized pseudogene. This CDR3 is built from 18 residues. DNA for the CDR3: TGTGCCAGCACCAAACGTTCCGGGACAGGGCCAGCCAAAAACATTCAGTACTTC. The encoded protein is CASTKRSGTGPAKNIQYF.

As concerns this clone: The same CDR3 also results from other DNA sequences found in this sample. The chain has TRBV11-2 and TRBJ2-7; D gene ambiguous. This CDR3 contains 12 residues. Germline CDR1 reads SGHAT; CDR2 reads FQNNGV. The V gene lost 0 bases and the J gene lost 6 bases, with 6 bases spanning the gap. The CDR3 sequence: CASSLDGSEQYF. DNA for the CDR3: TGTGCCAGCAGCTTAGATGGGTCCGAGCAGTACTTC.

A note on this clone: The same CDR3 is also encoded by other DNA sequences in this sample. The chain couples TRBV5-1 to TRBJ2-3; 8 bases align to TRBD2. Germline lookup yields CDR1 SGHRS and CDR2 YFSETQ. The CDR3 contains 15 residues. Trimming took 5 bases from V and 3 from J; bases not matched to a gene: 8. CDR3 residues: CASSPGRAGTDTQYF. The DNA of the CDR3 is TGCGCCAGCAGTCCCGGGAGGGCCGGGACAGATACGCAGTATTTT.

The chain couples TRBV28 to TRBJ2-1, with D possibly being TRBD2 (5 bases). V was shortened by 3 bases and J by 8 bases, with 8 bases between the two germline ends. The CDR3 covers 12 residues. Germline values: CDR1 MDHEN, CDR2 SYDVKM. The CDR3 here is CASSLGAYEQFF. For the CDR3, the DNA is TGTGCCAGCAGTTTGGGAGCCTATGAGCAGTTCTTC.

V and J are TRBV28 and TRBJ2-1; D may be TRBD2 (5 bases). CDR1 is MDHEN, CDR2 SYDVKM, per germline. The germline V and J ends were trimmed by 5 bases and 8 bases, with 19 bases remaining between them. The CDR3 totals 15 residues. CDR3 protein: CASSPPTGRGDEQFF. The DNA of the CDR3 is TGTGCCAGCAGTCCCCCGACTGGACGGGGTGATGAGCAGTTCTTC.

This sequence joins TRBV6-5 and TRBJ2-2; possible D gene TRBD2, 6 bases. Germline CDR1 MNHEY, CDR2 SVGAGI. V dropped 0 bases and J dropped 1 base, with 9 bases sitting between them. CDR3 size: 16 residues. CDR3 coding DNA: TGTGCCAGCAGTTACTCGTGGCGGGAGAACACCGGGGAGCTGTTTTTT. The encoded protein is CASSYSWRENTGELFF.

The V call is TRBV28, the J call TRBJ2-1; 9 bases align to TRBD2. This CDR3 region has 15 residues. CDR1 and CDR2 (germline): MDHEN, SYDVKM. The V and J ends lost 4 bases and 4 bases, in that order; junction bases with no gene match: 5. Here the CDR3 DNA reads TGTGCCAGCAGTTGGTCTAGCGGGATATACAATGAGCAGTTCTTC. Translated, it gives CASSWSSGIYNEQFF.

The chain uses TRBV28 and TRBJ2-7; 10 positions match TRBD1. The J segment lost 8 bases and the V segment lost 6 bases, leaving 10 bases of the junction unmatched. The CDR3 spans 14 residues. Germline CDR1 is MDHEN and CDR2 is SYDVKM. The CDR3 is CASRPTPGQGKQYF. The CDR3 DNA follows: TGTGCCAGCAGGCCCACACCGGGACAGGGGAAGCAGTACTTC.

The rearrangement links TRBV15 to TRBJ2-1, with 8 positions matching TRBD2. Per germline, CDR1 LNHNV and CDR2 YYDKDF (reference sequence). The junction had 6 bases not matched to a gene; V was cut back by 6 bases and J by 2 bases. CDR3 length: 15 residues. CDR3 residues: CATRISGNTYNEQFF. CDR3 DNA sequence: TGTGCCACCAGGATTAGCGGGAACACCTACAATGAGCAGTTCTTC.